These 9 T cell receptor beta chains were all obtained from the same sample, sequenced in a study of blood T cell repertoires in COVID-19. Using immunoSEQ multiplex PCR, the repertoire was profiled, and TCRdb retains in-frame clones only, with some absent. The sample contains 210,000 or so clones, about 91% of which appear only once. The sequencing sample was made of peripheral blood. These receptors were obtained from a man younger than 45 with acute or convalescent COVID-19.

This sequence joins TRBV28 and TRBJ2-7; weak D call: TRBD2 (6 bases). The germline V gene encodes CDR1 MDHEN and CDR2 SYDVKM. The germline V and J ends were trimmed by 1 base and 3 bases, with 13 bases remaining between them. The CDR3 runs 15 residues. CDR3 DNA sequence: TGTGCCAGCAGTTTATTGTCGCGGGACCTCTACGAGCAGTACTTC. Protein sequence: CASSLLSRDLYEQYF.

The gene calls are TRBV28 and TRBJ2-1; TRBD2 is a possible D gene (7 bases). The CDR3 has 15 residues. Germline CDR1 MDHEN, CDR2 SYDVKM. The ends were cut back, 6 bases at V and 5 bases at J, with 17 bases in the middle. DNA for the CDR3: TGTGCCAGCAGGCTTGGCGGGGGCCCCCACAATGAGCAGTTCTTC. It encodes CASRLGGGPHNEQFF.

The chain links TRBV5-1 to TRBJ2-6; TRBD1 is a possible D gene (5 bases). From germline, CDR1 is SGHRS and CDR2 YFSETQ. Trimming pared 4 bases from V and 0 bases from J, leaving 23 bases between. This CDR3 comprises 20 residues. CDR3 in DNA: TGCGCCAGCAGCCTGGAACATACAGGTTCCCAAATCTCTGGGGCCAACGTCCTGACTTTC. Translated: CASSLEHTGSQISGANVLTF. Variable domain in full (rest from reference TRBV5-1 and TRBJ2-6): KAGVTQTPRYLIKTRGQQVTLSCSPISGHRSVSWYQQTPGQGLQFLFEYFSETQRNKGNFPGRFSGRQFSNSRSEMNVSTLELGDSALYLCASSLEHTGSQISGANVLTFGAGSRLTVL.

The CDR3: CASSPGGAELYEQYF. The CDR3 DNA reads as TGCGCCAGCAGCCCCGGTGGGGCAGAACTCTACGAGCAGTACTTC. The chain uses TRBV4-1 and TRBJ2-7; possibly TRBD1 for D (5 bases). The CDR3 sequence is 15 residues long. CDR1 is MGHRA and CDR2 is YSYEKL in the germline V gene. The V and J ends lost 4 bases and 3 bases respectively, with 16 bases between them.

This chain links TRBV5-1 with TRBJ2-5; TRBD1 agrees at 10 bases. CDR3 length: 18 amino acids. Germline trimming cut 4 bases from V and 3 bases from J; bases unmatched to any gene: 15. The V gene's germline CDR1 is SGHRS and CDR2 YFSETQ. The CDR3 sequence is CASSPLSRPGTGEETQYF. The CDR3 DNA reads as TGCGCCAGCAGCCCCCTGTCCCGACCCGGGACAGGGGAAGAGACCCAGTACTTC.

This clone came up once. This rearrangement joins TRBV6-4 to TRBJ2-7; the D gene is possibly TRBD2 (5 bases). V lost 5 bases and J lost 0, with 11 bases in between. CDR3 length equals 14 residues. CDR1 is MRHNA, CDR2 SNTAGT, per germline. The CDR3 DNA follows: TGTGCCAGCAGTTCGGACTCCCGCTCCTACGAGCAGTACTTC. Translated: CASSSDSRSYEQYF.

In this sample, this clone turned up once. J is TRBJ2-5 and V is TRBV28; D is possibly TRBD2 (5 bases). V was clipped by 2 bases and J by 0 bases, with 10 bases between them. The germline CDR1 and CDR2 sequences are MDHEN and SYDVKM. The CDR3 is made up of 15 amino acids. CDR3 DNA sequence: TGTGCCAGCAGTTTAACAAGGAGGTACCAAGAGACCCAGTACTTC. Translation: CASSLTRRYQETQYF.

This clone is a singleton in its sample. This chain uses TRBV5-4 with TRBJ2-2; weak D call: TRBD1 (6 bases). The CDR3 totals 14 residues. Germline loops: CDR1 SGHNT, CDR2 YYREEE (reference sequence). Trimming left V 7 bases short and J 4 bases short, with 14 bases between. Here the CDR3 reads CASQGRPLTGELFF. The CDR3 nucleotides are TGTGCCAGCCAGGGGCGGCCGCTCACCGGGGAGCTGTTTTTT.

The CDR3: CASSINSVREQFF. The DNA for the CDR3 is TGTGCCAGCAGCATAAATAGCGTTCGTGAGCAGTTCTTC. The chain has TRBV9 and TRBJ2-1; D possibly corresponds to TRBD2 (5 bases). Germline assignment: CDR1 SGDLS and CDR2 YYNGEE. V was pared by 4 bases and J by 9 bases, with 14 bases between. The CDR3 sequence is 13 residues long. The full variable domain, completed using reference TRBV9 and TRBJ2-1, is DSGVTQTPKHLITATGQRVTLRCSPRSGDLSVYWYQQSLDQGLQFLIQYYNGEERAKGNILERFSAQQFPDLHSELNLSSLELGDSALYFCASSINSVREQFFGPGTRLTVL.